These 17 T cell receptor beta chains share one sample of origin, sequenced in a study of shared clonotypes between healthy human individuals. Method: immunoSEQ multiplex PCR; TCRdb's copy keeps in-frame clones and lacks some. Of about 730,000 clones detected, around 77% appear once; the ten largest clones hold under 2%. Source material: memory CD4+ T cells sorted from blood. Specified subset: CD45RA-negative fraction. Receptor source: a woman under 40 in good health.

The chain joins TRBV14 to TRBJ2-1; the D gene is possibly TRBD2 (5 bases). V lost 1 base to trimming and J lost 15 bases, with 19 bases between them. The germline gives CDR1 SGHDN, CDR2 FVKESK. The CDR3 spans 14 residues. The CDR3 nucleotides are TGTGCCAGCAGCCAAGCTGGTGTTGGGAAGGCGGGGTTCTTC. It translates to CASSQAGVGKAGFF.

CDR3 amino acids: CASRRQGPNSGNTIYF. CDR3 sequence (DNA): TGTGCCAGCAGGCGACAGGGCCCCAACTCTGGAAACACCATATATTTT. The chain combines TRBV7-2 with TRBJ1-3, with 7 bases lining up with TRBD1. Germline trimming cut 6 bases from V and 0 bases from J; bases unmatched to any gene: 8. The CDR3 spans 16 residues. CDR1 is SGHTA and CDR2 is FQGNSA in the germline V gene.

This clone has only a few counts. The rearrangement joins TRBV7-2 to TRBJ1-3; 8 bases agree with TRBD1. With 5 bases clipped from V and 10 bases from J, the junction kept 10 bases outside the gene matches. CDR3 length equals 14 residues. Germline assignment: CDR1 SGHTA and CDR2 FQGNSA. In DNA, the CDR3 is TGTGCCAGCAGCGCCGGGACAGGCCATCGGACCATATATTTT. Its translation is CASSAGTGHRTIYF.

This clone was detected only a few times. The chain employs TRBV5-1 and TRBJ2-7, with 9 bases aligning to TRBD2. Unmatched junction bases numbered 8, after V lost 2 bases and J lost 2 bases. Per the germline V gene, CDR1 is SGHRS and CDR2 is YFSETQ. This CDR3 has 16 amino acids. In DNA, the CDR3 is TGCGCCAGCAGCTTTACTAGCGGGTCGCCTACCTACGAGCAGTACTTC. Protein: CASSFTSGSPTYEQYF. Together with reference TRBV5-1 and TRBJ2-7, the CDR3 gives the full variable domain: KAGVTQTPRYLIKTRGQQVTLSCSPISGHRSVSWYQQTPGQGLQFLFEYFSETQRNKGNFPGRFSGRQFSNSRSEMNVSTLELGDSALYLCASSFTSGSPTYEQYFGPGTRLTVT.

The chain links TRBV2 to TRBJ1-2, with D perhaps TRBD1 (5 bases). V was cut by 8 bases and J by 5 bases, with 27 bases left in between. CDR3 size: 17 residues. The germline V gene encodes CDR1 SNHLY and CDR2 FYNNEI. This chain's CDR3 is CASFRPGRSPGLYGYTF. The CDR3 nucleotides are TGTGCCAGCTTTAGGCCGGGACGGAGCCCCGGGCTATATGGCTACACCTTC.

CDR3 amino acids: CASSSDGGPGDTQYF. The CDR3 bases are TGCGCCAGCAGCTCCGACGGGGGCCCAGGGGATACGCAGTATTTT. The gene calls are TRBV5-1 and TRBJ2-3, with D tentatively TRBD1 or TRBD2 (6 bases each). This CDR3 is 15 amino acids long. The ends were cut back, 3 bases at V and 6 bases at J, with 17 bases in the middle. Germline CDR1 is SGHRS and CDR2 is YFSETQ.

This chain uses TRBV5-1 with TRBJ2-1; 10 bases agree with TRBD1. Unmatched junction bases numbered 5, after V lost 3 bases and J lost 5 bases. Germline V lookup: CDR1 SGHRS, CDR2 YFSETQ. The CDR3 loop spans 15 amino acids. CDR3 region: CASSSGTGDHNEQFF. CDR3 coding DNA: TGCGCCAGCAGCTCCGGGACAGGGGATCACAATGAGCAGTTCTTC.

The chain couples TRBV5-1 to TRBJ2-7; D call uncertain. There are 15 residues in the CDR3. V was pared by 4 bases and J by 6 bases, with 20 bases between. CDR1 and CDR2 (germline): SGHRS, YFSETQ. CDR3 amino acids: CASSPSPVAGREQYF. The DNA for the CDR3 is TGCGCCAGCAGCCCCAGTCCGGTAGCAGGCCGCGAGCAGTACTTC.

This chain links TRBV27 with TRBJ2-5, with TRBD1 identical over 8 bases. The J segment lost 5 bases and the V segment lost 8 bases, leaving 7 bases of the junction unmatched. The CDR3 length is 13 residues. Germline CDR1 is MNHEY and CDR2 is SMNVEV (reference sequence). CDR3 region: CASRRDRGETQYF. CDR3 DNA sequence: TGTGCCAGCCGCCGAGACAGGGGCGAGACCCAGTACTTC.

The chain links TRBV4-1 to TRBJ2-3, with TRBD2 identical over 10 bases. Germline trimming cut 6 bases from V and 6 bases from J; bases unmatched to any gene: 12. The CDR3 has 16 amino acids. CDR1 is MGHRA and CDR2 is YSYEKL in the germline V gene. CDR3 amino acids: CASSRPIAGGGDTQYF. The CDR3 region has the DNA TGCGCCAGCAGTCGCCCTATAGCGGGAGGTGGGGATACGCAGTATTTT.

The V gene is TRBV20-1, the J gene TRBJ1-1; D unclear. The CDR3 spans 11 residues. Germline assignment: CDR1 DFQATT and CDR2 SNEGSKA (reference sequence). V lost 8 bases and J 1 base, leaving 8 bases between the germline ends. The CDR3 region has the DNA TGCAGTATCTATTGGAACACTGAAGCTTTCTTT. Its translation is CSIYWNTEAFF.

This clone was picked up one time. The genes are TRBV2 and TRBJ2-6; D call uncertain. The germline V and J ends were trimmed by 5 bases and 0 bases, with 8 bases remaining between them. Per the germline V gene, CDR1 is SNHLY and CDR2 is FYNNEI. CDR3 length equals 15 residues. Written as DNA, the CDR3 is TGTGCCAGCAGTCTTGGTTACTCTGGGGCCAACGTCCTGACTTTC. Translated: CASSLGYSGANVLTF. The complete variable domain, with remaining parts taken from reference TRBV2 and TRBJ2-6, reads EPEVTQTPSHQVTQMGQEVILRCVPISNHLYFYWYRQILGQKVEFLVSFYNNEISEKSEIFDDQFSVERPDGSNFTLKIRSTKLEDSAMYFCASSLGYSGANVLTFGAGSRLTVL.

This sequence joins TRBV4-2 and TRBJ2-1, with 7 bases identical to TRBD1. The CDR3 covers 16 residues. Trimming at V came to 5 bases and at J to 8 bases, leaving 15 bases not matched to a gene. Germline loops: CDR1 LGHNA, CDR2 YNFKEQ. The CDR3 sequence is CASSGRQGRHTDEQFF. The CDR3 region has the DNA TGTGCCAGCAGCGGACGACAGGGTCGACACACCGATGAGCAGTTCTTC.

The V gene is TRBV7-9, the J gene TRBJ2-3; the D is unclear. This CDR3 is 18 amino acids long. Trimming pared 5 bases from V and 4 bases from J, leaving 25 bases between. Germline assignment: CDR1 SEHNR and CDR2 FQNEAQ (reference sequence). In DNA, the CDR3 is TGTGCCAGCAGCAACAAGGCCAGATGGCCTGTTAACGCAGATACGCAGTATTTT. It translates to CASSNKARWPVNADTQYF.

This clone has a count of ten or more. The chain couples TRBV7-8 to TRBJ1-2, with 10 bases that match TRBD1. CDR1 and CDR2 from the germline V gene are SGHVS and FQNEAQ. The CDR3 covers 15 residues. Losses at the gene ends were 4 bases for V and 12 bases for J; bases not matched to a gene: 14. The CDR3 protein is CASSSAGTGASGDTF. In DNA form, the CDR3 reads TGTGCCAGCAGCTCTGCCGGGACAGGGGCCTCCGGGGACACCTTC.

The J gene is TRBJ2-1, the V gene TRBV2; no firm D call. This CDR3 region has 12 residues. Trimming took off 8 bases at V and 7 bases at J, with 12 bases between the two ends. Germline V gene data show CDR1 as SNHLY and CDR2 as FYNNEI. Here the CDR3 DNA reads TGTGCCAGCCGGCAGGCGGCAAATGAGCAGTTCTTC. Translated: CASRQAANEQFF.

The chain combines TRBV6-4 with TRBJ2-7; D is perhaps TRBD2 (6 bases). Germline CDR1 reads MRHNA; CDR2 reads SNTAGT. V shed 7 bases and J shed 2 bases, with 21 bases lying between them. The CDR3 is 16 amino acids. The CDR3 here is CASILWGVHLPYEQYF. CDR3 bases: TGTGCCAGCATTCTCTGGGGGGTTCACCTTCCCTACGAGCAGTACTTC.